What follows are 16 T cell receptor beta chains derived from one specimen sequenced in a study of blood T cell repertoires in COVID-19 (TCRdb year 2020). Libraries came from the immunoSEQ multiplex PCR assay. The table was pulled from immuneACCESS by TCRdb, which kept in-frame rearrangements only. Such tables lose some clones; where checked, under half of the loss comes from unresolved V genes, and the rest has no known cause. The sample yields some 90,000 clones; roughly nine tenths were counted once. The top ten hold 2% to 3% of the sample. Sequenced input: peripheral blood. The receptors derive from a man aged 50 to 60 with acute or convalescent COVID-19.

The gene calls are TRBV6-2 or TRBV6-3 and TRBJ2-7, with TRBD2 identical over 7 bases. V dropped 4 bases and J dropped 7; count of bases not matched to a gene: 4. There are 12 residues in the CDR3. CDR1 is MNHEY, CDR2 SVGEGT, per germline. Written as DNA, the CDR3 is TGTGCCAGCAGTTTCCACGGGAGGGAGCAGTACGTC. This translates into CASSFHGREQYV.

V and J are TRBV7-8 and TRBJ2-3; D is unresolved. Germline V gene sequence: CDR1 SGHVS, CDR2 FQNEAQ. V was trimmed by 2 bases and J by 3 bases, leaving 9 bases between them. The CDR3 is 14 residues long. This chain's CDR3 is CASSLYESTDTQYF. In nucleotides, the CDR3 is TGTGCCAGCAGCTTATACGAGTCAACAGATACGCAGTATTTT.

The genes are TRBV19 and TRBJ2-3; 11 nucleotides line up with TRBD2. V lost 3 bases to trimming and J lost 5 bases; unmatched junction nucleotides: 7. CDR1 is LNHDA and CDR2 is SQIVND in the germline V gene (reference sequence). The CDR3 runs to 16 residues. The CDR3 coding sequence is TGTGCCAGTAGTATGTTGCTAGCGGGAGGCCGAGATACGCAGTATTTT. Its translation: CASSMLLAGGRDTQYF. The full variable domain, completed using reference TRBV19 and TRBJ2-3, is DGGITQSPKYLFRKEGQNVTLSCEQNLNHDAMYWYRQDPGQGLRLIYYSQIVNDFQKGDIAEGYSVSREKKESFPLTVTSAQKNPTAFYLCASSMLLAGGRDTQYFGPGTRLTVL.

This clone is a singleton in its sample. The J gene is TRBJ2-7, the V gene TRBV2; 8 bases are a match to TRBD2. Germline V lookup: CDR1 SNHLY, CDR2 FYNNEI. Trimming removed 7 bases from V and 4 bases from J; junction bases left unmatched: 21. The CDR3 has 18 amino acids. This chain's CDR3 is CASTDIWATSGELYEQYF. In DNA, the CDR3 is TGTGCCAGCACCGACATTTGGGCCACTAGCGGCGAATTATACGAGCAGTACTTC.

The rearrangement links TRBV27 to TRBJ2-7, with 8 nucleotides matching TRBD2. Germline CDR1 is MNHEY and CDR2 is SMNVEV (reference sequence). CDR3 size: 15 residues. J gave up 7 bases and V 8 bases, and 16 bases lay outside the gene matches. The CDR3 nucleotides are TGTGCCAGCCGCTTGGGAGCGGGAGACGGGGGAGAGCAGTACTTC. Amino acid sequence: CASRLGAGDGGEQYF.

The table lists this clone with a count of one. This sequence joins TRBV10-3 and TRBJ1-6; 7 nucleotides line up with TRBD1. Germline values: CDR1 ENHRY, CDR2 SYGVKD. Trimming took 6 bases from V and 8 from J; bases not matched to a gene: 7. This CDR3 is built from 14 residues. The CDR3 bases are TGTGCCATCAGGCCTACAGGGGATTATTCACCCCTCCACTTT. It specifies CAIRPTGDYSPLHF.

The CDR3 DNA reads as TGTGCCAGCAGCCCGGAGGGCGGGTTAGGTGTAGGTCAGCCCCAGCATTTT. Its protein product is CASSPEGGLGVGQPQHF. The chain recombines TRBV5-4 with TRBJ1-5; no firm D call. Germline lookup yields CDR1 SGHNT and CDR2 YYREEE (reference sequence). Deletions cut 4 bases from V and 6 bases from J, with 23 bases between. CDR3 length: 17 amino acids.

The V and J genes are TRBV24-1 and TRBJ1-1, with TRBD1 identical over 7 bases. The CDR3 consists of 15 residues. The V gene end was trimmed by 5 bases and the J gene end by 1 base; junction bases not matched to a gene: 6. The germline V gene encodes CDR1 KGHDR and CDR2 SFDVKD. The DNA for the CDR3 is TGTGCCACCAGTGTACTGACAGGGAGGAACACTGAAGCTTTCTTT. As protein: CATSVLTGRNTEAFF.

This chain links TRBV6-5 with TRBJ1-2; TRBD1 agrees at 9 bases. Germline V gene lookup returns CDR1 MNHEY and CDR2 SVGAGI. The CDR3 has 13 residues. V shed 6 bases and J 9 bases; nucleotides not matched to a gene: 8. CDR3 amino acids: CASRRPGQGSYTF. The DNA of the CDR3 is TGTGCCAGCAGGCGCCCGGGACAGGGAAGCTACACCTTC.

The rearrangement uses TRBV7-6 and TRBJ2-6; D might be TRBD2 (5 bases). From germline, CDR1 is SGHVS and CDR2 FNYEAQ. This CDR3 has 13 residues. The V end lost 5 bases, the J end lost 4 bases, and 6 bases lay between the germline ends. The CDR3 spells CASSPGGANVLTF. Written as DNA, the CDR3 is TGTGCCAGCAGCCCGGGGGGGGCCAACGTCCTGACTTTC.

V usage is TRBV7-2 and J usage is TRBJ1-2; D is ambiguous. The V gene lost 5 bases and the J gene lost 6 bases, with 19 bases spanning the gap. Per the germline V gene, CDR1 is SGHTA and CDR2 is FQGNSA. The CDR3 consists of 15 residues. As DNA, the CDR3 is TGTGCCAGCAGCCCACCCGGCCCCCTGAGGGATGGCTACACCTTC. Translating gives CASSPPGPLRDGYTF.

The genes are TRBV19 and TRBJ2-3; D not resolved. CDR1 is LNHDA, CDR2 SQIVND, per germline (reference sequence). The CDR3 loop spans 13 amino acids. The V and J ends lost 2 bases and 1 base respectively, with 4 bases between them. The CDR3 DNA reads TGTGCCAGTAGTATAACGGGCACAGATACGCAGTATTTT. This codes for CASSITGTDTQYF.

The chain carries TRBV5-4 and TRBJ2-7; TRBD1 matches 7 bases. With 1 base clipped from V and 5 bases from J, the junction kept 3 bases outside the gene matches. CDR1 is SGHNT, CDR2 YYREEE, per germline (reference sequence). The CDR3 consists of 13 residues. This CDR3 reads CASSLTGDDEQYF. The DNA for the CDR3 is TGTGCCAGCAGCTTGACAGGGGATGACGAGCAGTACTTC.

The CDR3 DNA follows: TGTGCCAGCAGTCACCTTCAGGGGGCCTCTTTTGGAAAACTGTTTTTT. Translated: CASSHLQGASFGKLFF. The rearrangement uses TRBV6-2 or TRBV6-3 and TRBJ1-4, with 8 bases that match TRBD1. V gave up 5 bases and J gave up 10 bases; unmatched junction bases: 15. Germline-derived CDR1 and CDR2 are MNHEY and SVGEGT. The CDR3 is 16 amino acids.

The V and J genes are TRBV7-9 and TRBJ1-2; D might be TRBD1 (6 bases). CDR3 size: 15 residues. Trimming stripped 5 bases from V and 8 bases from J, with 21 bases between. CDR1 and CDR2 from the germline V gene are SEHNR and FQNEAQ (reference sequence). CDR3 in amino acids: CASSLPSGGLRGYTF. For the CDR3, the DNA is TGTGCCAGCAGCCTACCCTCGGGGGGGCTCCGGGGCTACACCTTC.

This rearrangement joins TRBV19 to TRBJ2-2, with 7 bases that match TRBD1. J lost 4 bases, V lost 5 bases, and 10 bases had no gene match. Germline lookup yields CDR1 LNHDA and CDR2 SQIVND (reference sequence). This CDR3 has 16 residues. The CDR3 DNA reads TGTGCCAGTAGTCCCGGCCGACAGGGCGGCACCGGGGAGCTGTTTTTT. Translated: CASSPGRQGGTGELFF.